This T cell receptor (beta chain) was obtained from a study of OX40 agonist ivuxolimab in advanced cancers. Looked up from germline, CDR1 is SGHTA and CDR2 is FQGNSA. The trim removed 3 bases at V and 4 bases at J, leaving 5 bases unmatched. This CDR3 has 14 residues. Generated by immunoSEQ multiplex PCR, the TCRdb table keeps only in-frame clones and is missing some. The sample includes some 68,000 clones, 87% of them seen just once. J is TRBJ1-2 and V is TRBV7-2, with 7 nucleotides matching TRBD1. Specimen: CD4+ or CD8+ T cells sorted from blood, collected in a trial of the OX40 agonist ivuxolimab. The TCR originated in an adult with an advanced solid tumor such as melanoma, head and neck, liver or kidney cancer. This CDR3 is CASSLAGGSYGYTF. The CDR3 nucleotides read TGTGCCAGCAGCTTGGCAGGGGGGTCCTATGGCTACACCTTC.